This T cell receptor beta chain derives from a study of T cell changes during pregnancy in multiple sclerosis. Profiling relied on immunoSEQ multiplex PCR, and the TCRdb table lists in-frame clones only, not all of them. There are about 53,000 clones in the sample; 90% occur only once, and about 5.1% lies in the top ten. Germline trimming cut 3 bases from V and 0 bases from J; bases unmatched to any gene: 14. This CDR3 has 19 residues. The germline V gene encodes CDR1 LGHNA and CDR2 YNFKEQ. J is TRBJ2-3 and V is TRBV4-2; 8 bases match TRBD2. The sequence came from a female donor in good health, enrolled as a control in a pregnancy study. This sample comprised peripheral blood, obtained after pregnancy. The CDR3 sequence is CASSHRLPAGVTSTDTQYF. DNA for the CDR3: TGTGCCAGCAGCCATCGACTGCCAGCGGGGGTGACGAGCACAGATACGCAGTATTTT.